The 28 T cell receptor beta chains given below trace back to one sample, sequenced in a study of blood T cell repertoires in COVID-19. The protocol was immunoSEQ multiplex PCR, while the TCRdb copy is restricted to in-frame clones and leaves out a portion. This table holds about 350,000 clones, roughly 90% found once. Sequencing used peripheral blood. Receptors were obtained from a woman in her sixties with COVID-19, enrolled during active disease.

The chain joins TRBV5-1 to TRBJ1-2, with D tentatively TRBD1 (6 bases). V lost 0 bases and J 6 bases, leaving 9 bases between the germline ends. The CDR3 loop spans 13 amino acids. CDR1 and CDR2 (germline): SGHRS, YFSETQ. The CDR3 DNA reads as TGCGCCAGCAGCTTGGTAGGGGGAGATGGCTACACCTTC. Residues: CASSLVGGDGYTF.

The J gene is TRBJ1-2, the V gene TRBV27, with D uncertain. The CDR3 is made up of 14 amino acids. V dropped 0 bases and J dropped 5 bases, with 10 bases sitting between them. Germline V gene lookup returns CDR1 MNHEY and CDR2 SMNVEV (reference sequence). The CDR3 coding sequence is TGTGCCAGCAGTTTATCTTTTGCGGGGTATGGCTACACCTTC. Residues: CASSLSFAGYGYTF.

CDR3 DNA: TGTGCCAGCAGTCCTTACCCCGATGGACAGGGGAACATGAACACTGAAGCTTTCTTT. It codes for CASSPYPDGQGNMNTEAFF. The chain joins TRBV27 to TRBJ1-1, with 9 bases fitting TRBD1. The trim removed 5 bases at V and 0 bases at J, leaving 16 bases unmatched. This CDR3 has 19 amino acids. CDR1 is MNHEY, CDR2 SMNVEV, per germline (reference sequence).

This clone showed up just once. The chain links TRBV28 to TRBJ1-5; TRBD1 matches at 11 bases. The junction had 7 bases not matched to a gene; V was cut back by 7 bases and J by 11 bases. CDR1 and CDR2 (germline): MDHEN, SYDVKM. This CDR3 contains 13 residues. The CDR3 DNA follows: TGTGCCAGCATTCGGACAGGGGGCTGGTCCCAGCATTTT. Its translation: CASIRTGGWSQHF.

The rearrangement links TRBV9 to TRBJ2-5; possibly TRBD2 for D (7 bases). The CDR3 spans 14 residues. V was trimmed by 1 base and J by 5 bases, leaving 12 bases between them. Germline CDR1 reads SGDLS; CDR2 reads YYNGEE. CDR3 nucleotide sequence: TGTGCCAGCAGCGTACGGGGGGCAAGGGAGACCCAGTACTTC. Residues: CASSVRGARETQYF.

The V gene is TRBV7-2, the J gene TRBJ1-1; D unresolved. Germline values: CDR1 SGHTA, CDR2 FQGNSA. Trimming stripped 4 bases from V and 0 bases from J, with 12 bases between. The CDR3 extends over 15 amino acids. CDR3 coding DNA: TGTGCCAGCAGCTCTTCGACTGGAATGAACACTGAAGCTTTCTTT. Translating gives CASSSSTGMNTEAFF.

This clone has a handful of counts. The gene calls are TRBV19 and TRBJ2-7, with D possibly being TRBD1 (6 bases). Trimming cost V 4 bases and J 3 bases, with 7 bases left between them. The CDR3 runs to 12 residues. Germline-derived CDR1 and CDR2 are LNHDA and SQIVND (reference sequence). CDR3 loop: CASSTQGYEQYF. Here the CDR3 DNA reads TGTGCCAGTAGTACACAGGGCTACGAGCAGTACTTC.

CDR3 in DNA: TGTGCCAGCTCCACGGGTCCAGGGGCGAACACCGGGGAGCTGTTTTTT. It codes for CASSTGPGANTGELFF. The V and J genes are TRBV18 and TRBJ2-2; D is perhaps TRBD1 (6 bases). The CDR3 sequence is 16 residues long. Germline-derived CDR1 and CDR2 are KGHSH and LQKENI. V was trimmed by 6 bases and J by 0 bases, leaving 14 bases between them. Variable domain in full (rest from reference TRBV18 and TRBJ2-2): NAGVMQNPRHLVRRRGQEARLRCSPMKGHSHVYWYRQLPEEGLKFMVYLQKENIIDESGMPKERFSAEFPKEGPSILRIQQVVRGDSAAYFCASSTGPGANTGELFFGEGSRLTVL.

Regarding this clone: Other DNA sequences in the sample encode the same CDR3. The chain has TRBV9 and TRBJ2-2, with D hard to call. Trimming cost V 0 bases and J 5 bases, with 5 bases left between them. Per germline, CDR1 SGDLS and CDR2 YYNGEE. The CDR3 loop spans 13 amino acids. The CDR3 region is CASSVGGTGELFF. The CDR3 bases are TGTGCCAGCAGCGTAGGAGGAACCGGGGAGCTGTTTTTT. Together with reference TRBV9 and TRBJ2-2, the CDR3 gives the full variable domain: DSGVTQTPKHLITATGQRVTLRCSPRSGDLSVYWYQQSLDQGLQFLIQYYNGEERAKGNILERFSAQQFPDLHSELNLSSLELGDSALYFCASSVGGTGELFFGEGSRLTVL.

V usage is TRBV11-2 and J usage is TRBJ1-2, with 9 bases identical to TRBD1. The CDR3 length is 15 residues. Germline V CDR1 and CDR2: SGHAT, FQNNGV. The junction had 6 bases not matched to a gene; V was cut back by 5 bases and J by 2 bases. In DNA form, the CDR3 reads TGTGCCAGCAGCCCCGGACAGGGGACCAACTATGGCTACACCTTC. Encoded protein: CASSPGQGTNYGYTF.

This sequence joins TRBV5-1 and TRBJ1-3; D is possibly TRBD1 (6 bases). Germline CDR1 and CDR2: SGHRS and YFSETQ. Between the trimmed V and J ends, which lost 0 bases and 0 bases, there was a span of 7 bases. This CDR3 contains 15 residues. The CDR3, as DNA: TGCGCCAGCAGCTTGGCAGGGGACTCTGGAAACACCATATATTTT. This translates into CASSLAGDSGNTIYF.

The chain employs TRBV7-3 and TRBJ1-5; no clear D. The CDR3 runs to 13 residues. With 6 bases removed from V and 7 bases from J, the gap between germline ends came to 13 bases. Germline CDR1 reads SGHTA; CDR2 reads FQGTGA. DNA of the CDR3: TGTGCCAGCAGTTCGGAACGCGGGCAGCCCCAGCATTTT. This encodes CASSSERGQPQHF.

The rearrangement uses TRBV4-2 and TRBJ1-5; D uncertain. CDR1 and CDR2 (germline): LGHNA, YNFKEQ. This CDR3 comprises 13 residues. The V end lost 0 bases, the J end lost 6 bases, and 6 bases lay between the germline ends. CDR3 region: CASSQDLSQPQHF. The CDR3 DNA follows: TGTGCCAGCAGCCAAGATCTTAGTCAGCCCCAGCATTTT.

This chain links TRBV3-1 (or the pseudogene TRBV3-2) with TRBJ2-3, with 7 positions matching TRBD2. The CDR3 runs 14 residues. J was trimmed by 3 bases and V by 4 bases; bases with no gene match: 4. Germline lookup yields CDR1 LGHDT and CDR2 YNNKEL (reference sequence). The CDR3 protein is CASSLAGSTDTQYF. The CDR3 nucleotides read TGTGCCAGCAGCCTAGCGGGTTCTACAGATACGCAGTATTTT.

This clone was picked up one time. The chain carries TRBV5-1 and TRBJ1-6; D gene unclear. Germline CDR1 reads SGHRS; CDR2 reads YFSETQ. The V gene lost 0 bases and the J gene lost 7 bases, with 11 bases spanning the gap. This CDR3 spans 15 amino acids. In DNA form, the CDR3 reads TGCGCCAGCAGCTTGGTGGGAGGGAGAAATTCACCCCTCCACTTT. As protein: CASSLVGGRNSPLHF.

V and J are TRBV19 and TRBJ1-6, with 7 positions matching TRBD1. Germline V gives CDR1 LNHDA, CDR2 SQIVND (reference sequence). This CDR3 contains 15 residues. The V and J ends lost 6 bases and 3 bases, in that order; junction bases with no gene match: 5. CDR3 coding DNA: TGTGCCAGTAGCCGCGGACAGGACTATAATTCACCCCTCCACTTT. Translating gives CASSRGQDYNSPLHF.

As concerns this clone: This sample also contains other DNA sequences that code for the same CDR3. This CDR3 is CASSLVQGNTEAFF. The CDR3 bases are TGTGCCAGCAGCTTGGTACAGGGGAACACTGAAGCTTTCTTT. The rearrangement uses TRBV7-8 and TRBJ1-1; TRBD1 is a possible D gene (6 bases). Germline V gene lookup returns CDR1 SGHVS and CDR2 FQNEAQ. Trimming pared 3 bases from V and 1 base from J, leaving 9 bases between. The CDR3 has 14 amino acids.

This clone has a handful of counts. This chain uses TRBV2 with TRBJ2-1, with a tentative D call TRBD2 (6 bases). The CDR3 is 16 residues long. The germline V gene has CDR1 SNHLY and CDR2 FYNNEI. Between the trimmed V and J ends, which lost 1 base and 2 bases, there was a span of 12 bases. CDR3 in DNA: TGTGCCAGCAGTGAAGGCTCTAGCGCTCCCTACAATGAGCAGTTCTTC. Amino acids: CASSEGSSAPYNEQFF.

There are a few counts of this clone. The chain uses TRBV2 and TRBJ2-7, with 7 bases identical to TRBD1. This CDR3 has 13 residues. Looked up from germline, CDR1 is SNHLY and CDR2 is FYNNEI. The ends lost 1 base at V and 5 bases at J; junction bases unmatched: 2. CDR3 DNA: TGTGCCAGCAGTGAAGTGCAGGGGGACGAGCAGTACTTC. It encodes CASSEVQGDEQYF.

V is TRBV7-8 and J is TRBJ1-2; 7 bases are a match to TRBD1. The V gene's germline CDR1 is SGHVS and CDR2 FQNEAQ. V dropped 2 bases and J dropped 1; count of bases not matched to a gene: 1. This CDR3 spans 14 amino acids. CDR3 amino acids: CASSLNRGNYGYTF. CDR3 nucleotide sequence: TGTGCCAGCAGCTTAAACAGGGGTAACTATGGCTACACCTTC.

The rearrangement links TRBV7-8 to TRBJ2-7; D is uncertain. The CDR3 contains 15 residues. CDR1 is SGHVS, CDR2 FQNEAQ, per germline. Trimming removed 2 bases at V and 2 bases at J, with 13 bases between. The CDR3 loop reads CASSLSRGLTYEQYF. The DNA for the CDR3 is TGTGCCAGCAGCTTAAGTCGAGGCCTAACCTACGAGCAGTACTTC.

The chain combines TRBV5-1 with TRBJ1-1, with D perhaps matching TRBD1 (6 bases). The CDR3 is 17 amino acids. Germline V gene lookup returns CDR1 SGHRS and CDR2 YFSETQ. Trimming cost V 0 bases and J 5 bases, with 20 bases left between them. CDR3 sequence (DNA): TGCGCCAGCAGCTTGGTACGACAGGATTTTTTGAGGACTGAAGCTTTCTTT. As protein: CASSLVRQDFLRTEAFF.

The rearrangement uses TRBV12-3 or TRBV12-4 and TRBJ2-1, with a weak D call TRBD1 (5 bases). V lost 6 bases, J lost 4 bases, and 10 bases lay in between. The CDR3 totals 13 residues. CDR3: CASSAPGYNEQFF. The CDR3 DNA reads TGTGCCAGCAGCGCTCCAGGGTACAATGAGCAGTTCTTC.

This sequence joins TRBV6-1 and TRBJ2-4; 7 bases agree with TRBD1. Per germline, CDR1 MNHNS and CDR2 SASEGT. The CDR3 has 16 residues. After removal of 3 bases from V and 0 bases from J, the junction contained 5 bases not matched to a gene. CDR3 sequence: CASSDGDRLAKNIQYF. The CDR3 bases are TGTGCCAGCAGTGACGGGGACAGACTAGCCAAAAACATTCAGTACTTC.

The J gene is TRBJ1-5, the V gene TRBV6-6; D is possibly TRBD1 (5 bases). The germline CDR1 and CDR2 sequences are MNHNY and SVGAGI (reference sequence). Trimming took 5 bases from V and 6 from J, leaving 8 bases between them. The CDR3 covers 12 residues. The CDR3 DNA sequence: TGTGCCAGCAGTCCGCAGGGTCAGCCCCAGCATTTT. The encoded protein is CASSPQGQPQHF.

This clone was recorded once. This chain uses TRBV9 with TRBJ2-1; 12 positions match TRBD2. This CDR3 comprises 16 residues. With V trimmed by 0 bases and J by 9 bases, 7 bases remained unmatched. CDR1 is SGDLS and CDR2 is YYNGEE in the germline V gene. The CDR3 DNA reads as TGTGCCAGCAGCGTAGATCCTAGCGGGGGGGTAGGTGAGCAGTTCTTC. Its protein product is CASSVDPSGGVGEQFF.

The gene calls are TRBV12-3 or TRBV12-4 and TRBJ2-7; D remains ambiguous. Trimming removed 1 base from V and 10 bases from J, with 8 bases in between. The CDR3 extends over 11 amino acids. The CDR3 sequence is CASSLVRVQYF. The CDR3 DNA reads TGTGCCAGCAGTTTAGTCCGGGTACAGTACTTC.

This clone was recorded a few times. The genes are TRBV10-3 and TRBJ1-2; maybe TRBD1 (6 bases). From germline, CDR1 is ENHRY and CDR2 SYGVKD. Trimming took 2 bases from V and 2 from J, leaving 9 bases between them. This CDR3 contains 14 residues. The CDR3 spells CAISEGQLNYGYTF. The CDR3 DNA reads TGTGCCATCAGTGAGGGACAGCTGAACTATGGCTACACCTTC.